These 11 T cell receptor beta chains came from one sample sequenced in a study of blood T cell dynamics during melanoma immunotherapy. Time point specified: week 3, after first cycle of checkpoint inhibitor. Clones were sequenced by immunoSEQ multiplex PCR, and TCRdb holds only the in-frame ones, with some missing. The data show 7,500 to 9,500 clones, around 85% seen once. Specimen: blood, collected from a patient treated with checkpoint blockade. The origin of the receptors is a human donor with melanoma.

The chain employs TRBV18 and TRBJ1-2; D not resolved. The CDR3 has 13 residues. Germline V gene data show CDR1 as KGHSH and CDR2 as LQKENI. Trimming stripped 3 bases from V and 8 bases from J, with 13 bases between. The CDR3 reads CASSPSPDPGYTF. Written as DNA, the CDR3 is TGTGCCAGCTCACCTTCCCCTGACCCGGGCTACACCTTC.

The CDR3 region is CASRDRGNTEAFF. The CDR3 coding sequence is TGTGCCAGCAGAGACAGGGGAAACACTGAAGCTTTCTTT. The chain couples TRBV2 to TRBJ1-1, with 8 bases fitting TRBD1. The J segment lost 2 bases and the V segment lost 6 bases, leaving 2 bases of the junction unmatched. Germline values: CDR1 SNHLY, CDR2 FYNNEI. The CDR3 contains 13 residues.

The chain recombines TRBV6-6 with TRBJ1-3, with 8 positions matching TRBD1. CDR1 and CDR2 (germline): MNHNY, SVGAGI (reference sequence). This CDR3 contains 14 residues. V shed 3 bases and J 8 bases; nucleotides not matched to a gene: 6. The CDR3 spells CASSYGQGSDTIYF. In DNA form, the CDR3 reads TGTGCCAGCAGTTATGGACAGGGATCAGACACCATATATTTT.

Only a few counts were recorded for this clone. This chain links TRBV5-6 with TRBJ1-2; weak D call: TRBD1 (6 bases). The CDR3 loop spans 12 amino acids. V lost 7 bases to trimming and J lost 2 bases, with 9 bases between them. CDR1 is SGHDT, CDR2 YYEEEE, per germline. CDR3 nucleotide sequence: TGTGCCAGCCAAACAGGGAACTATGGCTACACCTTC. Its translation: CASQTGNYGYTF.

This clone was detected only a few times. The J gene is TRBJ1-2, the V gene TRBV5-1; 11 nucleotides agree with TRBD1. Germline V lookup: CDR1 SGHRS, CDR2 YFSETQ. The CDR3 consists of 13 residues. With 4 bases clipped from V and 6 bases from J, the junction kept 2 bases outside the gene matches. CDR3: CASSRDRGDGYTF. Here the CDR3 DNA reads TGCGCCAGCAGCCGGGACAGGGGGGATGGCTACACCTTC. The entire variable domain, with the rest obtained from reference TRBV5-1 and TRBJ1-2, is as follows: KAGVTQTPRYLIKTRGQQVTLSCSPISGHRSVSWYQQTPGQGLQFLFEYFSETQRNKGNFPGRFSGRQFSNSRSEMNVSTLELGDSALYLCASSRDRGDGYTFGSGTRLTVV.

In regard to this clone: The junction differs from germline at one of its ends, possibly a read error. The chain combines TRBV5-6 with TRBJ1-1; D is unclear. The CDR3 is 14 residues long. The germline V gene has CDR1 SGHDT and CDR2 YYEEEE. The CDR3 is CASSLGRWNTEAFF. CDR3 nucleotide sequence: TGTGCCAGCAGTTTGGGGAGGTGGAACACTGAAGCTTTCTTT.

The DNA for the CDR3 is TGCGCCAGCAGCCAACCGCTGGGCGGCGGCTCCTACAATGAGCAGTTCTTC. Protein sequence: CASSQPLGGGSYNEQFF. This chain links TRBV4-1 with TRBJ2-1, with D hard to call. V was clipped by 2 bases and J by 0 bases, with 14 bases between them. Per the germline V gene, CDR1 is MGHRA and CDR2 is YSYEKL. The CDR3 runs to 17 residues.

The chain carries TRBV6-1 and TRBJ1-2; 9 bases align to TRBD1. Germline values: CDR1 MNHNS, CDR2 SASEGT. This CDR3 contains 15 residues. The J segment lost 4 bases and the V segment lost 6 bases, leaving 9 bases of the junction unmatched. CDR3 protein: CASSLGTGIIYGYTF. Written as DNA, the CDR3 is TGTGCCAGCAGCCTAGGGACAGGGATTATCTATGGCTACACCTTC.

The chain carries TRBV6-5 and TRBJ1-5; the match to TRBD1 covers 7 bases. This CDR3 contains 14 residues. CDR1 and CDR2 from the germline V gene are MNHEY and SVGAGI. Germline trimming cut 7 bases from V and 7 bases from J; bases unmatched to any gene: 10. In DNA form, the CDR3 reads TGTGCCAGCACCATTAGGACAGGTGGCCAGCCCCAGCATTTT. Its protein product is CASTIRTGGQPQHF.

Only a few counts were recorded for this clone. This chain joins TRBV5-1 and TRBJ2-7; TRBD1 matches 8 bases. In germline, CDR1 is SGHRS, CDR2 YFSETQ. The CDR3 sequence is 16 residues long. Trimming took 1 base from V and 3 from J; bases not matched to a gene: 9. The DNA for the CDR3 is TGCGCCAGCAGCTTGACCCGGACAGGGATTGTCTACGAGCAGTACTTC. It encodes CASSLTRTGIVYEQYF.

This clone has a handful of counts. The CDR3 spells CASSFWTEAFF. CDR3 DNA sequence: TGTGCCAGCAGCTTTTGGACTGAAGCTTTCTTT. This chain uses TRBV7-9 with TRBJ1-1; D remains unclear. Between the trimmed V and J ends, which lost 3 bases and 5 bases, there was a span of 4 bases. The CDR3 sequence is 11 residues long. Germline V lookup: CDR1 SEHNR, CDR2 FQNEAQ (reference sequence).